These 8 T cell receptor beta chains came from one sample sequenced in a study of T-cell reconstitution after alpha-beta-depleted transplantation in children. Unique molecular identifiers tagged the TCRbeta library. TCRdb called the PCR reads again in MiXCR, with one record for every CDR3 protein. The table shows over 300,000 distinct CDR3 sequences, with 10% to 13% occurring only once. The specimen was PBMCs from the stem cell graft donor, collected from the stem cell graft. These receptors originate from a human donor who donated a stem cell graft to a child with acute lymphoblastic leukemia.

This clonotype was detected many times. This rearrangement joins TRBV4-3 to TRBJ1-5; no clear D. Trimming left V 0 bases short and J 1 base short, with 13 bases between. The CDR3 runs to 17 residues. Germline CDR1 LGHNA, CDR2 YSLEER. The CDR3 loop reads CASSQDWGRGSNQPQHF. In nucleotides, the CDR3 is TGCGCCAGCAGCCAAGATTGGGGTAGAGGGAGCAATCAGCCCCAGCATTTT.

This clonotype was seen more than once but under ten times. This chain uses TRBV7-9 with TRBJ2-7; TRBD2 agrees at 9 bases. This CDR3 spans 16 amino acids. Germline CDR1 reads SEHNR; CDR2 reads FQNEAQ (reference sequence). V lost 5 bases, J lost 5 bases, and 13 bases stayed unmatched. CDR3 nucleotide sequence: TGTGCCAGCAGCCCGCGGGGGGGGCTAGCGGGACACGAGCAGTACTTC. Amino acids: CASSPRGGLAGHEQYF.

A few counts support this clonotype. This sequence joins TRBV6-1 and TRBJ1-1; no definite D call. Germline values: CDR1 MNHNS, CDR2 SASEGT. The CDR3 totals 15 residues. The V end was cut by 8 bases, the J end by 0 bases, with 16 bases between. The CDR3 sequence is CASSKRRGLNTEAFF. CDR3 DNA: TGTGCCAGCTCGAAAAGGCGGGGTCTGAACACTGAAGCTTTCTTT.

The chain is built from TRBV20-1 and TRBJ1-1; no clear D. Trimming shortened V by 7 bases and J by 2 bases, and 8 bases separated the two germline ends. Germline V gene data show CDR1 as DFQATT and CDR2 as SNEGSKA (reference sequence). There are 11 residues in the CDR3. The CDR3: CSVPINTEAFF. As DNA, the CDR3 is TGCAGTGTCCCGATTAACACTGAAGCTTTCTTT.

This clonotype came up a few times. This chain joins TRBV5-1 and TRBJ2-1; D is possibly TRBD1 (7 bases). The CDR3 has 15 residues. Looked up from germline, CDR1 is SGHRS and CDR2 is YFSETQ. The germline V and J ends were trimmed by 4 bases and 2 bases, with 13 bases remaining between them. CDR3 bases: TGCGCCAGCAGCGGCGGGACAGCTCCCTACAATGAGCAGTTCTTC. Amino acids: CASSGGTAPYNEQFF. Variable domain in full (rest from reference TRBV5-1 and TRBJ2-1): KAGVTQTPRYLIKTRGQQVTLSCSPISGHRSVSWYQQTPGQGLQFLFEYFSETQRNKGNFPGRFSGRQFSNSRSEMNVSTLELGDSALYLCASSGGTAPYNEQFFGPGTRLTVL.

This clonotype was seen at least ten times. CDR3 in DNA: TGCAGTGCTAGAGCGGGAGACCCCGGGGGCACTGAAGCTTTCTTT. This translates into CSARAGDPGGTEAFF. The chain couples TRBV20-1 to TRBJ1-1; the D gene is possibly TRBD1 (5 bases). CDR1 DFQATT and CDR2 SNEGSKA come from the germline V gene (reference sequence). The CDR3 extends over 15 amino acids. Between the trimmed V and J ends, which lost 1 base and 4 bases, there was a span of 16 bases.

This chain connects TRBV7-9 to TRBJ2-1; D remains ambiguous. Per the germline V gene, CDR1 is SEHNR and CDR2 is FQNEAQ (reference sequence). This CDR3 is 14 amino acids long. Trimming left V 5 bases short and J 0 bases short, with 8 bases between. The CDR3 DNA is TGTGCCAGCAGCCACCATAGCTCCTACAATGAGCAGTTCTTC. This translates into CASSHHSSYNEQFF.

This clonotype has a handful of counts. CDR3 amino acids: CASSRGQFSYEQYF. CDR3 coding DNA: TGTGCCAGCAGCCGCGGACAGTTCTCCTACGAGCAGTACTTC. The chain is built from TRBV14 and TRBJ2-7; D is perhaps TRBD1 (6 bases). The V gene lost 4 bases and the J gene lost 0 bases, with 10 bases spanning the gap. The CDR3 is 14 amino acids. Germline values: CDR1 SGHDN, CDR2 FVKESK.